This T cell receptor beta chain was documented in a study of cytomegalovirus exposure and HLA in healthy donors. Details on this clone: As yet, its antigen is unknown.

Regarding the study as a whole: The productive fraction for most TCR beta V segments was about 90% or about 30% in an earlier analysis. Cytomegalovirus association was assigned to about 150 TCR beta chains.

The PCR employed 60 Vbeta primers together with 13 Jbeta primers. Assay used: immunoSEQ multiplex PCR; TCRdb lists only in-frame clones, some missing. The sample consists of more than 95,000 clones, roughly 71% of them appearing once. J lost 6 bases, V lost 0 bases, and 4 bases had no gene match. Germline lookup yields CDR1 MGHRA and CDR2 YSYEKL. This CDR3 comprises 14 residues. The chain has TRBV4-1 and TRBJ2-7; 8 positions agree with TRBD2. The sample was PBMCs. This clonotype originated in a woman between 50 and 59 years old in good health and CMV-seropositive. The CDR3 DNA reads as TGCGCCAGCAGCCAAGATAGCGGGGCCGGCGAGCAGTACTTC. Translation: CASSQDSGAGEQYF.